The 26 T cell receptor beta chains below all came from one sample that was sequenced in a study of PD-1 blockade in classical Hodgkin lymphoma. Clones were read by immunoSEQ multiplex PCR, and TCRdb kept only the in-frame ones, dropping some. The sample carries some 13,000 clones, roughly 82% recorded once. Every patient experienced relapse after autologous stem cell transplantation, and brentuximab vedotin exposure varied. Sequencing used peripheral blood mononuclear cells (PBMCs), obtained at baseline. These receptors all come from a human donor with classical Hodgkin lymphoma.

This clone was detected once. Additional DNA sequences in this sample encode the identical CDR3. The genes are TRBV28 and TRBJ1-5; D is uncertain. The CDR3 spans 14 residues. In germline, CDR1 is MDHEN, CDR2 SYDVKM. V dropped 6 bases and J dropped 5 bases, with 14 bases sitting between them. CDR3 bases: TGTGCCAGCAGCCCTACCCTGCCCTATCAGCCCCAGCATTTT. Protein sequence: CASSPTLPYQPQHF.

The V and J genes are TRBV2 and TRBJ2-7; 9 bases match TRBD1. Trimming cost V 6 bases and J 6 bases; bases outside gene matches: 3. The CDR3 contains 12 residues. CDR1 and CDR2 (germline): SNHLY, FYNNEI. In nucleotides, the CDR3 is TGTGCCAGCAGCCGGACAGGGGTCGAGCAGTACTTC. Protein: CASSRTGVEQYF.

The V and J genes are TRBV28 and TRBJ1-6; D is unclear. V lost 2 bases and J lost 7, with 12 bases in between. The CDR3 consists of 15 residues. Germline V gives CDR1 MDHEN, CDR2 SYDVKM. The chain's CDR3 is CASSLMGRRNSPLHF. CDR3 coding DNA: TGTGCCAGCAGTTTAATGGGGAGGAGGAATTCACCCCTCCACTTT.

The sample holds a few counts of this clone. This sequence joins TRBV4-1 and TRBJ1-2, with D perhaps matching TRBD1 (5 bases). Germline V gene lookup returns CDR1 MGHRA and CDR2 YSYEKL. V shed 1 base and J shed 4 bases, with 16 bases lying between them. There are 16 residues in the CDR3. The CDR3 DNA sequence: TGCGCCAGCAGCCAAGTCGGAAGGGGTCGGGGCTATGGCTACACCTTC. It translates to CASSQVGRGRGYGYTF.

The genes are TRBV7-2 and TRBJ2-7; TRBD2 matches 8 bases. Germline trimming cut 5 bases from V and 6 bases from J; bases unmatched to any gene: 9. CDR3 length: 14 amino acids. The V gene's germline CDR1 is SGHTA and CDR2 FQGNSA. The CDR3 nucleotides read TGTGCCAGCAGCCTGACGGGGGGGCTGGGCGAGCAGTACTTC. Protein product: CASSLTGGLGEQYF.

The chain has TRBV5-5 and TRBJ1-2, with D uncertain. The CDR3 contains 18 residues. V lost 4 bases to trimming and J lost 3 bases, with 25 bases between them. Germline CDR1 SGHKS, CDR2 YYEKEE (reference sequence). The CDR3 region is CASSRDLGPAGLHYGYTF. CDR3 sequence (DNA): TGTGCCAGCAGCCGCGACTTAGGGCCCGCGGGCCTTCACTATGGCTACACCTTC.

The CDR3 nucleotides are TGCAGCGTAGACCCAGGGACCACTGAAGCTTTCTTT. It encodes CSVDPGTTEAFF. This chain connects TRBV29-1 to TRBJ1-1; TRBD1 might be the D (5 bases). V was shortened by 6 bases and J by 4 bases, with 12 bases between the two germline ends. The CDR3 covers 12 residues. Germline loops: CDR1 SQVTM, CDR2 ANQGSEA.

J is TRBJ1-4 and V is TRBV27, with D maybe TRBD1 (6 bases). The germline V gene encodes CDR1 MNHEY and CDR2 SMNVEV (reference sequence). This CDR3 comprises 15 residues. With 3 bases removed from V and 5 bases from J, the gap between germline ends came to 13 bases. Here the CDR3 DNA reads TGTGCCAGCAGTTTGATAGGGGGGGGGAATGAAAAACTGTTTTTT. It encodes CASSLIGGGNEKLFF.

The CDR3 loop reads CASSVGITDTQYF. The CDR3 DNA reads TGTGCCAGCAGCGTAGGAATCACAGATACGCAGTATTTT. The chain couples TRBV9 to TRBJ2-3; D is uncertain. This CDR3 has 13 residues. Deletions cut 0 bases from V and 2 bases from J, with 4 bases between. Per the germline V gene, CDR1 is SGDLS and CDR2 is YYNGEE.

CDR3 bases: TGTGCCAGCAGTTCAACGGCGGGAGTTATCTACGAGCAGTACTTC. It is translated as CASSSTAGVIYEQYF. The chain employs TRBV13 and TRBJ2-7, with 7 positions matching TRBD2. CDR3 length: 15 amino acids. Losses at the gene ends were 6 bases for V and 3 bases for J; bases not matched to a gene: 11. Germline values: CDR1 PRHDT, CDR2 FYEKMQ (reference sequence).

The chain employs TRBV5-6 and TRBJ1-1; perhaps TRBD1 as D (6 bases). The CDR3 length is 13 residues. Trimming stripped 0 bases from V and 7 bases from J, with 10 bases between. CDR1 and CDR2 (germline): SGHDT, YYEEEE. The CDR3 loop reads CASSLALRGEAFF. CDR3 nucleotides: TGTGCCAGCAGCTTGGCCCTCAGGGGTGAAGCTTTCTTT.

Comments on this clone: The identical CDR3 is also encoded by other nucleotide sequences in the sample. The chain carries TRBV6-5 and TRBJ1-2; D gene ambiguous. The CDR3 covers 15 residues. Germline assignment: CDR1 MNHEY and CDR2 SVGAGI. V was shortened by 6 bases and J by 4 bases, with 18 bases between the two germline ends. CDR3 DNA: TGTGCCAGCAGCCCCGACTCCCCAGCTTTCTATGGCTACACCTTC. It encodes CASSPDSPAFYGYTF.

This chain uses TRBV5-6 with TRBJ2-7, with D maybe TRBD2 (6 bases). This CDR3 has 12 residues. CDR1 is SGHDT and CDR2 is YYEEEE in the germline V gene. The V and J ends lost 3 bases and 7 bases respectively, with 11 bases between them. The CDR3 sequence is CASSSGTREQYF. The CDR3 DNA sequence: TGTGCCAGCAGCTCCGGGACTCGGGAGCAGTACTTC.

The rearrangement joins TRBV19 to TRBJ2-1; TRBD2 matches 10 bases. The trim removed 2 bases at V and 7 bases at J, leaving 8 bases unmatched. This CDR3 has 16 amino acids. The V gene's germline CDR1 is LNHDA and CDR2 SQIVND (reference sequence). CDR3 sequence (DNA): TGTGCCAGTAGTATATCGAGCGGGGGGGCCGGGAATGAGCAGTTCTTC. This codes for CASSISSGGAGNEQFF.

The V and J genes are TRBV5-4 and TRBJ1-4, with D hard to call. This CDR3 has 15 residues. Trimming left V 0 bases short and J 8 bases short, with 14 bases between. Germline assignment: CDR1 SGHNT and CDR2 YYREEE (reference sequence). This chain's CDR3 is CASSLAGPLAEKLFF. The DNA of the CDR3 is TGTGCCAGCAGCTTGGCCGGGCCACTGGCAGAAAAACTGTTTTTT.

V gene TRBV6-1 combines with J gene TRBJ2-5, with 9 bases fitting TRBD1. The CDR3 extends over 15 amino acids. With 0 bases clipped from V and 5 bases from J, the junction kept 4 bases outside the gene matches. CDR1 is MNHNS, CDR2 SASEGT, per germline. CDR3 sequence (DNA): TGTGCCAGCAGTGAAGCTACAGGGGGCGCGGAGACCCAGTACTTC. It specifies CASSEATGGAETQYF.

This clone occurred a few times. This rearrangement joins TRBV2 to TRBJ2-7, with unresolved D. Germline-derived CDR1 and CDR2 are SNHLY and FYNNEI. V was cut by 5 bases and J by 0 bases, with 14 bases left in between. The CDR3 runs 15 residues. This chain's CDR3 is CASSTGRSNSYEQYF. The CDR3 DNA is TGTGCCAGCAGTACCGGGCGGTCGAACTCCTACGAGCAGTACTTC.

The chain combines TRBV7-2 with TRBJ1-5; D is unresolved. V was trimmed by 0 bases and J by 3 bases, leaving 9 bases between them. The CDR3 is 15 amino acids. CDR1 and CDR2 (germline): SGHTA, FQGNSA. CDR3 region: CASSLAGQINQPQHF. As DNA, the CDR3 is TGTGCCAGCAGCTTAGCTGGTCAGATCAATCAGCCCCAGCATTTT.

The V call is TRBV7-3, the J call TRBJ2-7, with 7 bases fitting TRBD1. Germline V gene lookup returns CDR1 SGHTA and CDR2 FQGTGA. CDR3 length: 15 amino acids. Trimming took 5 bases from V and 6 from J; bases not matched to a gene: 13. The CDR3, as DNA: TGTGCCAGCAGCACCCAACAGGGGACCTCTCCCGAGCAGTACTTC. It yields the protein CASSTQQGTSPEQYF.

The genes are TRBV27 and TRBJ2-4, with 8 bases identical to TRBD2. Germline V gene sequence: CDR1 MNHEY, CDR2 SMNVEV (reference sequence). V was clipped by 1 base and J by 2 bases; unmatched bases: 10. The CDR3 totals 18 residues. CDR3 protein: CASSLLPSGRGTKNIQYF. The CDR3 bases are TGTGCCAGCAGTTTATTGCCCAGCGGGAGAGGGACCAAAAACATTCAGTACTTC.

This clone was observed a single time. The rearrangement uses TRBV5-1 and TRBJ2-5, with 7 bases aligning to TRBD2. V lost 2 bases and J lost 5; bases outside the gene matches: 3. Germline V gene lookup returns CDR1 SGHRS and CDR2 YFSETQ. The CDR3 covers 13 residues. The CDR3 reads CASSFTSEETQYF. The DNA for the CDR3 is TGCGCCAGCAGCTTTACTAGCGAGGAGACCCAGTACTTC.

CDR3 loop: CASSLEGSLEAFF. CDR3 in DNA: TGTGCCAGCAGCTTAGAGGGCAGCCTTGAAGCTTTCTTT. The chain is built from TRBV11-3 and TRBJ1-1, with D hard to call. CDR3 length: 13 amino acids. Germline CDR1 is SGHNT and CDR2 is YENEEA. Trimming took 0 bases from V and 7 from J, leaving 9 bases between them.

The rearrangement joins TRBV27 to TRBJ2-5, with D unclear. Germline lookup yields CDR1 MNHEY and CDR2 SMNVEV (reference sequence). Trimming removed 8 bases from V and 5 bases from J, with 6 bases in between. This CDR3 spans 10 amino acids. This CDR3 reads CASSEETQYF. The CDR3 region has the DNA TGTGCCAGCTCGGAGGAGACCCAGTACTTC.

The chain is built from TRBV27 and TRBJ2-7; possibly TRBD1 for D (5 bases). Trimming removed 5 bases from V and 2 bases from J, with 22 bases in between. The CDR3 runs 17 residues. CDR1 is MNHEY and CDR2 is SMNVEV in the germline V gene (reference sequence). The CDR3 DNA sequence: TGTGCCAGCAGTCCCCCCGGACACCTAACGGACACCTACGAGCAGTACTTC. This gives the protein CASSPPGHLTDTYEQYF.

The chain is built from TRBV12-5 and TRBJ2-5, with unresolved D. Trimming removed 3 bases from V and 5 bases from J, with 10 bases in between. The CDR3 is made up of 13 amino acids. Germline V gives CDR1 LGHNT, CDR2 FRNRAP. CDR3 bases: TGTGCTAGTGGTTTCGGAATCGCCGAGACCCAGTACTTC. This codes for CASGFGIAETQYF.

J is TRBJ2-2 and V is TRBV5-1; either TRBD1 or TRBD2 may fit D (5 bases each). V lost 0 bases and J lost 4, with 10 bases in between. Per the germline V gene, CDR1 is SGHRS and CDR2 is YFSETQ. This CDR3 is built from 15 residues. The CDR3 protein is CASSLVGDPTGELFF. CDR3 DNA sequence: TGCGCCAGCAGCTTGGTGGGGGATCCCACCGGGGAGCTGTTTTTT. Full variable domain (rest looked up from reference TRBV5-1 and TRBJ2-2): KAGVTQTPRYLIKTRGQQVTLSCSPISGHRSVSWYQQTPGQGLQFLFEYFSETQRNKGNFPGRFSGRQFSNSRSEMNVSTLELGDSALYLCASSLVGDPTGELFFGEGSRLTVL.